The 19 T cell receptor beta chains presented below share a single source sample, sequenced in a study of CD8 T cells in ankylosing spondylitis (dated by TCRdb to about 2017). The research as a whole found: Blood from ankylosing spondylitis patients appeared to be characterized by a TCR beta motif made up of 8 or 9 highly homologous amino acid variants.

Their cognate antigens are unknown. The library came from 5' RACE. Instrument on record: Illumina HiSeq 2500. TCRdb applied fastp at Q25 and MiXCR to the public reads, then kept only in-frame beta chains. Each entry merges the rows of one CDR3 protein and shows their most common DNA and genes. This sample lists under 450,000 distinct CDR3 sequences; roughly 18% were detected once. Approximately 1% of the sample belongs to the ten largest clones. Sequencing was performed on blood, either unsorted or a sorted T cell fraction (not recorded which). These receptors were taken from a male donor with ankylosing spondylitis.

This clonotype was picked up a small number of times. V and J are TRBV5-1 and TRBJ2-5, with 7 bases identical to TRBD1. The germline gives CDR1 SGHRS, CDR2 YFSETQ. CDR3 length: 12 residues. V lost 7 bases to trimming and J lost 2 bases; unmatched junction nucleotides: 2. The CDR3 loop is CASGTEQETQYF. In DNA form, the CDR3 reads TGCGCCAGCGGGACAGAACAAGAGACCCAGTACTTC.

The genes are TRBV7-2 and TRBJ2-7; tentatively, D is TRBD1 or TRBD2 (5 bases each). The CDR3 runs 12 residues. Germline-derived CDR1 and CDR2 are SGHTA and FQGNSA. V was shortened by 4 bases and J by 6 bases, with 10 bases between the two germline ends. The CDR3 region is CASSSGPSEQYF. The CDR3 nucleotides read TGTGCCAGCAGCTCGGGACCCTCCGAGCAGTACTTC. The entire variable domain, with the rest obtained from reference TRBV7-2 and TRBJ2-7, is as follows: GAGVSQSPSNKVTEKGKDVELRCDPISGHTALYWYRQSLGQGLEFLIYFQGNSAPDKSGLPSDRFSAERTGGSVSTLTIQRTQQEDSAVYLCASSSGPSEQYFGPGTRLTVT.

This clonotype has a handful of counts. The CDR3 is CSARAGTGDLVWGTEAFF. CDR3 sequence (DNA): TGCAGTGCTAGAGCAGGGACAGGGGATCTCGTATGGGGCACTGAAGCTTTCTTT. The chain has TRBV20-1 and TRBJ1-1, with 10 bases identical to TRBD1. CDR1 and CDR2 (germline): DFQATT, SNEGSKA (reference sequence). Trimming at V came to 1 base and at J to 4 bases, leaving 15 bases not matched to a gene. CDR3 length equals 18 residues.

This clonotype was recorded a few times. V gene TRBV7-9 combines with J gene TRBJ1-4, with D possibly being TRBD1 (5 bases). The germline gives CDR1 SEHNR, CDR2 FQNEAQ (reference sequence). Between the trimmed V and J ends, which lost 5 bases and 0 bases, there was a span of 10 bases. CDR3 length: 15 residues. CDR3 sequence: CASSPTVATNEKLFF. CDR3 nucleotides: TGTGCCAGCAGCCCGACAGTTGCAACTAATGAAAAACTGTTTTTT.

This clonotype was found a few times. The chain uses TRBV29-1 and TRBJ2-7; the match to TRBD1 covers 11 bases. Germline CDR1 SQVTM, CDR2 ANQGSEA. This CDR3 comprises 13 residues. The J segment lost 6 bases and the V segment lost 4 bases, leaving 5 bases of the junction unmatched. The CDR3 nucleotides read TGCAGCGTTGTAGGACAGGGGGCCCTCGAGCAGTACTTC. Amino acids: CSVVGQGALEQYF.

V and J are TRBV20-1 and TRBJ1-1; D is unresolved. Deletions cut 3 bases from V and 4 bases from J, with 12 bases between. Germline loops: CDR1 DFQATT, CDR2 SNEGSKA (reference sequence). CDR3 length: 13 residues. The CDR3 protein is CSARTTRTTEAFF. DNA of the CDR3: TGCAGTGCTAGGACTACAAGAACCACTGAAGCTTTCTTT.

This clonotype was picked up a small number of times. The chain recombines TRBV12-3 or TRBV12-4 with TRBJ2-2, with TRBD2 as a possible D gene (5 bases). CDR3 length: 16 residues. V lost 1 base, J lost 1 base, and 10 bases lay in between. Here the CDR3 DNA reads TGTGCCAGCAGTTTAGAACCGGGGATGAACACCGGGGAGCTGTTTTTT. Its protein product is CASSLEPGMNTGELFF.

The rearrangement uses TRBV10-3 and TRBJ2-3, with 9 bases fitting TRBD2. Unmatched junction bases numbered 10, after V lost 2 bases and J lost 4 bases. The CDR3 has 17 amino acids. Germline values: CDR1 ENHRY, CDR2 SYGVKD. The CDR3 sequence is CAISERIAGEVADTQYF. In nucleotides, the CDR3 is TGTGCCATCAGTGAGAGAATAGCGGGAGAGGTGGCAGATACGCAGTATTTT.

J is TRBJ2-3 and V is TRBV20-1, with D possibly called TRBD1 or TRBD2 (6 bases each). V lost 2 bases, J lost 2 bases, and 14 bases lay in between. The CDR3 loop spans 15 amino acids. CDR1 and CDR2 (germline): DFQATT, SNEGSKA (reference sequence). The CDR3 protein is CSARKGGSYTDTQYF. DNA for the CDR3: TGCAGTGCTAGAAAGGGGGGCTCCTACACAGATACGCAGTATTTT.

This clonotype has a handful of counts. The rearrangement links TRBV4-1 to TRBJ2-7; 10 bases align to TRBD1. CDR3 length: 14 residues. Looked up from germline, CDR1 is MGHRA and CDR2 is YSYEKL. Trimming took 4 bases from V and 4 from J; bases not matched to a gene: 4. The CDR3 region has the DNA TGCGCCAGCAGCCCCGGGACAGGGGAATACGAGCAGTACTTC. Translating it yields CASSPGTGEYEQYF.

CDR3 bases: TGTGCCAGCAGCTTAGGAGAAACTGAAGCTTTCTTT. As protein: CASSLGETEAFF. The chain carries TRBV7-9 and TRBJ1-1; the D is unclear. This CDR3 has 12 residues. CDR1 and CDR2 from the germline V gene are SEHNR and FQNEAQ (reference sequence). The V end lost 1 base, the J end lost 5 bases, and 5 bases lay between the germline ends. Drawing the rest from reference TRBV7-9 and TRBJ1-1, the complete variable domain is DTGVSQNPRHKITKRGQNVTFRCDPISEHNRLYWYRQTLGQGPEFLTYFQNEAQLEKSRLLSDRFSAERPKGSFSTLEIQRTEQGDSAMYLCASSLGETEAFFGQGTRLTVV.

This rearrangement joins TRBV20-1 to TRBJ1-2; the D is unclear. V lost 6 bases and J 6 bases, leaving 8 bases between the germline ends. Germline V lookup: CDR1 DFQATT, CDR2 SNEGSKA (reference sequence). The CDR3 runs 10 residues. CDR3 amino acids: CSAGGDGYTF. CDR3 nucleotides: TGCAGTGCCGGTGGGGATGGCTACACCTTC.

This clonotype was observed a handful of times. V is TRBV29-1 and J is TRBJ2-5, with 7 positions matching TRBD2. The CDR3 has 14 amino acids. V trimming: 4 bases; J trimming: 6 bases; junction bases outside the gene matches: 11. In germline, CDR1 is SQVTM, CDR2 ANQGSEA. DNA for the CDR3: TGCAGCGTTGTGGTTGGCGGGAGAGGGAAGACCCAGTACTTC. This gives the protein CSVVVGGRGKTQYF.

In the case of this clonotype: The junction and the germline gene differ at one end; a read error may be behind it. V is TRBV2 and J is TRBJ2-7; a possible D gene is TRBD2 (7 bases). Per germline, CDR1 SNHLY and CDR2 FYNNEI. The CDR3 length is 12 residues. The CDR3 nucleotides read TGTGCCAGCAGAGGGAGGGGGACCTCAACCCTCTTC. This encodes CASRGRGTSTLF.

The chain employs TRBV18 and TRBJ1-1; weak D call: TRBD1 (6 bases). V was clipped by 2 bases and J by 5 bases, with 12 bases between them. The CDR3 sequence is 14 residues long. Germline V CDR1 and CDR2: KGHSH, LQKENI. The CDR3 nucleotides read TGTGCCAGCTCACCAGACTCAGGGGCGACTGAAGCTTTCTTT. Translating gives CASSPDSGATEAFF.

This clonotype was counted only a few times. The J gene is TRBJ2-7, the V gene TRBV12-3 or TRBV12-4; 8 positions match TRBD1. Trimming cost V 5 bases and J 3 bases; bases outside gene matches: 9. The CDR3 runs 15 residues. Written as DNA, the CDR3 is TGTGCCAGCAGTCCCGATGGACAGGGACTCTACGAGCAGTACTTC. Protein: CASSPDGQGLYEQYF.

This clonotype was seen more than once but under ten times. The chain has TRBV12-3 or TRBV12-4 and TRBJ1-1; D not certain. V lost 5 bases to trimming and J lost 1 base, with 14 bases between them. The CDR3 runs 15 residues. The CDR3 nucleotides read TGTGCCAGCAGTCCAACGACGCGGACGAACACTGAAGCTTTCTTT. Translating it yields CASSPTTRTNTEAFF.

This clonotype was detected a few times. The CDR3 loop is CSADPGTGGQETQYF. In DNA, the CDR3 is TGCAGTGCTGACCCCGGGACAGGCGGCCAAGAGACCCAGTACTTC. The gene calls are TRBV20-1 and TRBJ2-5; 8 bases agree with TRBD1. V was pared by 5 bases and J by 1 base, with 9 bases of the junction left unmatched. The CDR3 length is 15 residues. Per the germline V gene, CDR1 is DFQATT and CDR2 is SNEGSKA (reference sequence).

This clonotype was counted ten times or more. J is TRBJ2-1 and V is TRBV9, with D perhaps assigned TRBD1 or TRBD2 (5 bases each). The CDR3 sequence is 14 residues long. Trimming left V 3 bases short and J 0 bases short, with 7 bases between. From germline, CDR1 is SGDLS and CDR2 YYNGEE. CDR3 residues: CASSGGSSYNEQFF. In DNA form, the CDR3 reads TGTGCCAGCAGCGGGGGGTCCTCCTACAATGAGCAGTTCTTC.